A single sample is the source of the 15 T cell receptor beta chains below, sequenced in a study of blood T cell repertoires in COVID-19. TCRdb keeps only in-frame clones here, not all; method: immunoSEQ multiplex PCR. Here the sample spans about 28,000 clones, approximately 84% being singletons. The sample comprised peripheral blood. Every receptor here comes from a man between 65 and 85 years old with active COVID-19.

This chain links TRBV7-7 with TRBJ2-5, with 7 bases matching TRBD1. Germline CDR1 is SSHAT and CDR2 is FNYEAQ (reference sequence). The trim removed 0 bases at V and 5 bases at J, leaving 3 bases unmatched. The CDR3 totals 14 residues. CDR3 sequence reads: CASSLAGGLETQYF. For the CDR3, the DNA is TGTGCCAGCAGCTTAGCAGGGGGCCTGGAGACCCAGTACTTC.

The chain combines TRBV10-3 with TRBJ1-5, with 12 bases fitting TRBD1. CDR1 and CDR2 (germline): ENHRY, SYGVKD. The CDR3 extends over 16 amino acids. After removal of 6 bases from V and 6 bases from J, the junction contained 9 bases not matched to a gene. DNA for the CDR3: TGTGCCATCAGCCGGGACAGGGGGCGCGGGGGTCAGCCCCAGCATTTT. Its protein is CAISRDRGRGGQPQHF.

The chain recombines TRBV4-1 with TRBJ2-2, with TRBD2 as a possible D gene (5 bases). The CDR3 length is 17 residues. The V end was cut by 3 bases, the J end by 0 bases, with 14 bases between. Germline CDR1 and CDR2: MGHRA and YSYEKL. The CDR3 protein is CASSHGLRGSNTGELFF. The CDR3 nucleotides read TGCGCCAGCAGCCACGGCTTAAGAGGGTCGAACACCGGGGAGCTGTTTTTT.

This clone was found a few times. This chain joins TRBV10-3 and TRBJ1-2; 7 bases fit TRBD1. The CDR3 is 16 residues long. J gave up 0 bases and V 8 bases, and 12 bases lay outside the gene matches. Germline V lookup: CDR1 ENHRY, CDR2 SYGVKD. The CDR3: CAIAVVAGQPNYGYTF. The CDR3 bases are TGTGCCATCGCAGTTGTGGCGGGACAGCCTAACTATGGCTACACCTTC.

J is TRBJ1-1 and V is TRBV6-5; maybe TRBD1 (5 bases). CDR1 is MNHEY and CDR2 is SVGAGI in the germline V gene. The CDR3 has 14 residues. V lost 6 bases and J 3 bases, leaving 14 bases between the germline ends. Written as DNA, the CDR3 is TGTGCCAGCAGCAGTTCGTTAGGGGACACTGAAGCTTTCTTT. Encoded protein: CASSSSLGDTEAFF.

This chain connects TRBV9 to TRBJ2-3, with TRBD2 matching 14 bases. V shed 0 bases and J 6 bases; nucleotides not matched to a gene: 12. The CDR3 has 19 residues. CDR1 is SGDLS, CDR2 YYNGEE, per germline. In DNA form, the CDR3 reads TGTGCCAGCAGCGTAGGATGGGGACTAGCGGGGGAGGGTTTGGATACGCAGTATTTT. Its translation: CASSVGWGLAGEGLDTQYF.

Details on this clone: One junction end disagrees with the germline gene, perhaps due to a read error. The identical CDR3 is also encoded by other nucleotide sequences in the sample. The chain is built from TRBV3-1 (or the pseudogene TRBV3-2) and TRBJ1-5, with TRBD1 matching over 11 bases. Germline assignment: CDR1 LGHDT and CDR2 YNNKEL (reference sequence). The CDR3 sequence is 15 residues long. Here the CDR3 reads CASSQGTGGNQPQHF. Here the CDR3 DNA reads TGTGCCAGCAGTCAAGGGACAGGGGGAAATCAGCCCCAGCATTTT.

The V call is TRBV11-1, the J call TRBJ2-5; 10 bases match TRBD1. V lost 4 bases and J lost 2; bases outside the gene matches: 4. This CDR3 contains 15 residues. Germline V gene lookup returns CDR1 SGHAT and CDR2 FQDESV (reference sequence). Here the CDR3 DNA reads TGTGCCAGCAGCTCCCGGGACAGGGGTCAAGAGACCCAGTACTTC. It specifies CASSSRDRGQETQYF.

The genes are TRBV5-1 and TRBJ1-1; 8 positions agree with TRBD1. From germline, CDR1 is SGHRS and CDR2 YFSETQ. CDR3 length equals 14 residues. V lost 3 bases to trimming and J lost 5 bases; unmatched junction nucleotides: 6. CDR3 sequence reads: CASSSGTGRTEAFF. CDR3 nucleotides: TGCGCCAGCAGCTCCGGGACAGGCCGGACTGAAGCTTTCTTT.

This clone was picked up a small number of times. The chain uses TRBV7-3 and TRBJ1-1; D gene uncertain. The germline V gene has CDR1 SGHTA and CDR2 FQGTGA. Trimming removed 5 bases from V and 0 bases from J, with 10 bases in between. This CDR3 is 14 amino acids long. CDR3 protein: CASSPTKLNTEAFF. DNA for the CDR3: TGTGCCAGCAGCCCAACGAAGCTGAACACTGAAGCTTTCTTT.

The chain carries TRBV5-1 and TRBJ2-1; the match to TRBD1 covers 8 bases. The CDR3 totals 13 residues. V was pared by 2 bases and J by 7 bases, with 2 bases of the junction left unmatched. Per germline, CDR1 SGHRS and CDR2 YFSETQ. The DNA of the CDR3 is TGCGCCAGCAGCTTCAGACAGGGGAATGAGCAGTTCTTC. Translation: CASSFRQGNEQFF.

V and J are TRBV11-2 and TRBJ2-2, with 9 bases lining up with TRBD1. J gave up 9 bases and V 1 base, and 9 bases lay outside the gene matches. The CDR3 runs 16 residues. Looked up from germline, CDR1 is SGHAT and CDR2 is FQNNGV. The CDR3 sequence is CASSLVTGGRDRELFF. For the CDR3, the DNA is TGTGCCAGCAGCTTAGTAACAGGGGGCAGGGATAGGGAGCTGTTTTTT.

Only one count was recorded for this clone. The chain recombines TRBV4-3 with TRBJ2-3, with 8 bases matching TRBD2. There are 15 residues in the CDR3. V gave up 2 bases and J gave up 3 bases; unmatched junction bases: 4. Germline V gene data show CDR1 as LGHNA and CDR2 as YSLEER. The CDR3 DNA is TGCGCCAGCAGCCAAAAAATAGCGGGGACAGATACGCAGTATTTT. Translating it yields CASSQKIAGTDTQYF.

The CDR3 spells CASSYGGGGREKLFF. The DNA for the CDR3 is TGTGCCAGCAGTTATGGTGGGGGCGGTAGGGAAAAACTGTTTTTT. The rearrangement uses TRBV6-5 and TRBJ1-4; TRBD1 is a possible D gene (6 bases). V dropped 3 bases and J dropped 8 bases, with 16 bases sitting between them. The CDR3 runs 15 residues. CDR1 MNHEY and CDR2 SVGAGI come from the germline V gene.

V and J are TRBV28 and TRBJ1-2, with a weak D call TRBD1 (6 bases). This CDR3 has 13 residues. Germline assignment: CDR1 MDHEN and CDR2 SYDVKM. Between the trimmed V and J ends, which lost 7 bases and 2 bases, there was a span of 11 bases. Written as DNA, the CDR3 is TGTGCCAGCACCAGGGGATCAAACTATGGCTACACCTTC. It encodes CASTRGSNYGYTF.